This T cell receptor (beta chain) was captured in a study of cytomegalovirus exposure and HLA in healthy donors. 13 Jbeta primers and 60 Vbeta primers were used for the PCR. Profiled with immunoSEQ multiplex PCR; TCRdb holds only in-frame clones, not every one. The table shows over 110,000 clones, with roughly 77% occurring only once. As concerns this clone: Its antigen is unknown.

Trimming cost V 0 bases and J 4 bases, with 6 bases left between them. Germline CDR1 reads WSHSY; CDR2 reads SAAADI. The CDR3 covers 13 residues. Points from the study as a whole: With later analysis, a missense DCLRE1C variant became linked to TCR beta V- and J-gene trimming. A prior analysis recorded that most TCR beta V segments were productive about 87% or about 30% of the time.

The chain recombines TRBV10-2 with TRBJ1-1; D is unresolved. The receptor was derived from a female donor in good health and CMV-seronegative. Specimen: PBMCs. This chain's CDR3 is CASSESIGTEAFF. The CDR3 region has the DNA TGCGCCAGCAGTGAGTCGATCGGCACTGAAGCTTTCTTT.